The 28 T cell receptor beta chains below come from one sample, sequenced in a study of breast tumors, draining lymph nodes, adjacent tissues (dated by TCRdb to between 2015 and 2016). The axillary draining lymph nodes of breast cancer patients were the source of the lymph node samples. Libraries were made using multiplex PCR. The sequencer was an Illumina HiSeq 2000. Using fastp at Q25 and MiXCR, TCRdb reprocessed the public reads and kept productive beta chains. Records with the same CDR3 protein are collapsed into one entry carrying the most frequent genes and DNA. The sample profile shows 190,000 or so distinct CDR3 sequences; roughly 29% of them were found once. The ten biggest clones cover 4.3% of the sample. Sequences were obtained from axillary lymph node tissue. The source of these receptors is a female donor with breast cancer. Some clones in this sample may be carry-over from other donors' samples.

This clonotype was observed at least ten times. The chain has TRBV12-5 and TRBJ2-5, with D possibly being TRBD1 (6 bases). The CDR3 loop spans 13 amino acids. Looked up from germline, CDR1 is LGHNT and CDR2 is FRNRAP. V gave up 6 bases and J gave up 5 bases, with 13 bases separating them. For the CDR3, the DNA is TGTGCTAGTGGCCCCGCAGGGGTCGAGACCCAGTACTTC. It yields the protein CASGPAGVETQYF.

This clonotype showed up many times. CDR3 loop: CASHPSPWAYNEQFF. The CDR3, as DNA: TGTGCCAGCCACCCTTCACCCTGGGCCTACAATGAGCAGTTCTTC. This chain uses TRBV5-8 with TRBJ2-1; no definite D call. Trimming shortened V by 7 bases and J by 2 bases, and 16 bases separated the two germline ends. Germline CDR1 and CDR2: SGHTS and YDEGEE. The CDR3 runs to 15 residues.

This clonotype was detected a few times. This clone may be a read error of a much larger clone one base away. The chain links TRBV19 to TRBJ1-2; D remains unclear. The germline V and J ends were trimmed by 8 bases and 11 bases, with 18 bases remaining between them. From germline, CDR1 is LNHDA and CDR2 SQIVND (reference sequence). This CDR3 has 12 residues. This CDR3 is CASGSGGSQYTF. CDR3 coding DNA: TGTGCCAGTGGGTCCGGCGGGAGTCAGTACACCTTC.

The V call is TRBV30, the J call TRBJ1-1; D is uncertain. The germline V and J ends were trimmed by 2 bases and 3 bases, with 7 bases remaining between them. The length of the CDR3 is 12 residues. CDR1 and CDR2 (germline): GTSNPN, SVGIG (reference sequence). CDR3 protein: CAWSLLHTEAFF. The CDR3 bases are TGTGCCTGGAGTCTCCTTCACACTGAAGCTTTCTTT.

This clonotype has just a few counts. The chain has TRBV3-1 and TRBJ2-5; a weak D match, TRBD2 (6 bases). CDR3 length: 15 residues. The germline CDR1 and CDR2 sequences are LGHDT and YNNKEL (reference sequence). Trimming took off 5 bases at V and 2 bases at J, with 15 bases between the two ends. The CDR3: CASSDAGLIQETQYF. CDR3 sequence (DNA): TGTGCCAGCAGCGACGCGGGACTGATACAAGAGACCCAGTACTTC.

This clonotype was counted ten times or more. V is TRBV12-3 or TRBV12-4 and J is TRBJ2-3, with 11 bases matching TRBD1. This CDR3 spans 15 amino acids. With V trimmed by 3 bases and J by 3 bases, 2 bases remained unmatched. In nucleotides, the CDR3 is TGTGCCAGCAGTTTCGGGACAGGGGGGACAGATACGCAGTATTTT. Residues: CASSFGTGGTDTQYF.

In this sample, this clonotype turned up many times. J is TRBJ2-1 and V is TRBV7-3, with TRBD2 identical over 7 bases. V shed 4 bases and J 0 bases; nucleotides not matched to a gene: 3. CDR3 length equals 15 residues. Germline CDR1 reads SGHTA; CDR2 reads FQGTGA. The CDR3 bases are TGTGCCAGCAGCTGGGGGGGGAGCTCCTACAATGAGCAGTTCTTC. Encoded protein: CASSWGGSSYNEQFF.

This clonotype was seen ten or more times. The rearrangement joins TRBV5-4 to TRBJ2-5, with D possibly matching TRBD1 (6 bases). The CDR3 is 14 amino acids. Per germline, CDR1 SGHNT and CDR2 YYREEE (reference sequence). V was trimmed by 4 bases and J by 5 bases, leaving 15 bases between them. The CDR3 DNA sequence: TGTGCCAGCAGCATTGAGACGAGGGGGGAGACCCAGTACTTC. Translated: CASSIETRGETQYF.

The CDR3 spells CATSAGVNDGTDTQYF. CDR3 DNA: TGTGCCACCAGTGCTGGGGTTAACGACGGGACAGATACGCAGTATTTT. V and J are TRBV24-1 and TRBJ2-3, with unresolved D. Trimming stripped 5 bases from V and 3 bases from J, with 17 bases between. The CDR3 has 16 amino acids. Germline V gene lookup returns CDR1 KGHDR and CDR2 SFDVKD.

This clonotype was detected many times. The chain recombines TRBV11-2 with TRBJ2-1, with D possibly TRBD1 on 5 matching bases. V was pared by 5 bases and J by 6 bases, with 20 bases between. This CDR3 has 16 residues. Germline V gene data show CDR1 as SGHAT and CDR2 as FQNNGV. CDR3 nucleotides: TGTGCCAGCAGCCGTACTTCCACAGGCAACCTCAATGAGCAGTTCTTC. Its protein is CASSRTSTGNLNEQFF.

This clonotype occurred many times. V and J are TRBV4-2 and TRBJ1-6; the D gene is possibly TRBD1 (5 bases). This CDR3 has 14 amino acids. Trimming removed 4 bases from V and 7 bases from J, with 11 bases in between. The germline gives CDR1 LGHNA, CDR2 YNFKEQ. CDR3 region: CASSPGQANSPLHF. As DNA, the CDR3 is TGTGCCAGCAGCCCAGGACAAGCAAATTCACCCCTCCACTTT.

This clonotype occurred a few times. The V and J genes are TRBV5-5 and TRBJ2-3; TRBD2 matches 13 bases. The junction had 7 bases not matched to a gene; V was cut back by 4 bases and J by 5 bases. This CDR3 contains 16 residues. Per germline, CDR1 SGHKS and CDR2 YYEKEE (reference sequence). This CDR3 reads CASSPPTSGRRDTQYF. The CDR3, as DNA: TGTGCCAGCAGCCCCCCGACTAGCGGGAGGAGAGATACGCAGTATTTT.

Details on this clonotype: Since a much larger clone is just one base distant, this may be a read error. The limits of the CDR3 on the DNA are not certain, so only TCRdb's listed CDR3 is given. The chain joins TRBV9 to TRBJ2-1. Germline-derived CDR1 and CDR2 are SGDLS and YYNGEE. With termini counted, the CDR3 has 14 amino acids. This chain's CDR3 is CASSTSGLENEQSF.

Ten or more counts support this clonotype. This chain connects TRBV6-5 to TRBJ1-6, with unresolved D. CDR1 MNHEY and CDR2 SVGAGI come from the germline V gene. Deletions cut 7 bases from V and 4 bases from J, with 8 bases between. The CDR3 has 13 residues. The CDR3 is CASTSAYNSPLHF. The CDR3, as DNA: TGTGCCAGCACCTCAGCATATAATTCACCCCTCCACTTT.

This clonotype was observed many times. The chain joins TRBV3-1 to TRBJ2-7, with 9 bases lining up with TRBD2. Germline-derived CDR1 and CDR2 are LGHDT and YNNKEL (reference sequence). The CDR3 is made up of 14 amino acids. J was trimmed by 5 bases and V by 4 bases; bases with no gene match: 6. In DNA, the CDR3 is TGTGCCAGCAGCCGTAGCGGGGGTTACAACGAGCAGTACTTC. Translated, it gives CASSRSGGYNEQYF.

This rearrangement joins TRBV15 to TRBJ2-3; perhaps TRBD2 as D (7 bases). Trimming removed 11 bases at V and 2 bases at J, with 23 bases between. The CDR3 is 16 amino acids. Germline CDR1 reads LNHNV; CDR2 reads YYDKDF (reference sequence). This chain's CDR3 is CAAARGGTSSTDTQYF. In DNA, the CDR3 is TGTGCCGCAGCCAGGGGAGGGACTTCTTCCACAGATACGCAGTATTTT. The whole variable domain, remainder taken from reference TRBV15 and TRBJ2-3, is DAMVIQNPRYQVTQFGKPVTLSCSQTLNHNVMYWYQQKSSQAPKLLFHYYDKDFNNEADTPDNFQSRRPNTSFCFLDIRSPGLGDTAMYLCAAARGGTSSTDTQYFGPGTRLTVL.

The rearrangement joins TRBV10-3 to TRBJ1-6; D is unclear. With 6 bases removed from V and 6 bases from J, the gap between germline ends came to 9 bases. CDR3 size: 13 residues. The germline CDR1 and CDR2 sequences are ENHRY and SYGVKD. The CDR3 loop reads CAIRGIGNSPLHF. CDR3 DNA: TGTGCCATCAGGGGGATTGGTAATTCACCCCTCCACTTT.

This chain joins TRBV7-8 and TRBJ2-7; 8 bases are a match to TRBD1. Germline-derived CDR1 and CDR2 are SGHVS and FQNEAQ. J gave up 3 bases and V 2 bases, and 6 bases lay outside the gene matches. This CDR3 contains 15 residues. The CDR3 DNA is TGTGCCAGCAGCTTAACAGGACAGGGCATCTACGAGCAGTACTTC. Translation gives CASSLTGQGIYEQYF.

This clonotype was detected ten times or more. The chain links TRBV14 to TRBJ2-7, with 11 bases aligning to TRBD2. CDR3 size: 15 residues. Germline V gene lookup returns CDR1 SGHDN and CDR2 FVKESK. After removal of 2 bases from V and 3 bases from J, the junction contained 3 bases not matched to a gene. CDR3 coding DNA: TGTGCCAGCAGCCAATCTAGCGGGAGGAACTACGAGCAGTACTTC. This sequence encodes CASSQSSGRNYEQYF.

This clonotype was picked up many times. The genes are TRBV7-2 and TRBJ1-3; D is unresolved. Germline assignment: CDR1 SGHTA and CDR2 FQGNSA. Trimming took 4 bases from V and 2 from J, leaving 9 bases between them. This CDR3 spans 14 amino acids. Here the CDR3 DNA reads TGTGCCAGCAGCTCAGGATTCGCTGGAAACACCATATATTTT. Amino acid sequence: CASSSGFAGNTIYF.

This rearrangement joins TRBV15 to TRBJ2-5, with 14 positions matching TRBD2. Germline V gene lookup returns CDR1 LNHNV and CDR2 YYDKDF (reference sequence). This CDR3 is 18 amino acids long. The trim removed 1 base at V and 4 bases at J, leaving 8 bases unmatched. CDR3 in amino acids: CATSRATSGGAGRETQYF. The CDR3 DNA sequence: TGTGCCACCAGCAGAGCGACTAGCGGGGGGGCCGGGAGAGAGACCCAGTACTTC.

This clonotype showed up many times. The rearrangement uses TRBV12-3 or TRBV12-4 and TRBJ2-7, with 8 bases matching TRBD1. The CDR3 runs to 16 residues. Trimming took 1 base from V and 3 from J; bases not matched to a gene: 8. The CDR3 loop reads CASSLGPRQGSYEQYF. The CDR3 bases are TGTGCCAGCAGTTTAGGTCCCCGACAGGGGAGCTACGAGCAGTACTTC.

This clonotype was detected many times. CDR3 DNA sequence: TGTGCCAGCAGTTCCTCCGGGAGGGTGGAGACCCAGTACTTC. It specifies CASSSSGRVETQYF. This chain joins TRBV12-3 or TRBV12-4 and TRBJ2-5, with 8 bases that match TRBD2. The CDR3 totals 14 residues. Trimming at V came to 4 bases and at J to 5 bases, leaving 6 bases not matched to a gene.

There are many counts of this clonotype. The CDR3 protein is CASSKSNTGELFF. In nucleotides, the CDR3 is TGTGCCAGCAGCAAGTCGAACACCGGGGAGCTGTTTTTT. The V and J genes are TRBV7-3 and TRBJ2-2; D is ambiguous. This CDR3 comprises 13 residues. The germline CDR1 and CDR2 sequences are SGHTA and FQGTGA. V lost 5 bases to trimming and J lost 0 bases, with 4 bases between them.

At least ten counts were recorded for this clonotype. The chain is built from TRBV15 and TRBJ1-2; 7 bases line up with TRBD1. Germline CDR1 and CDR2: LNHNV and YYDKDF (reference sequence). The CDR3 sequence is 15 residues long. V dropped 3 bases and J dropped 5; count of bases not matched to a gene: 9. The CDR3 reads CATSSAGGTAYGYTF. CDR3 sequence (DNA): TGTGCCACCAGCAGCGCCGGCGGGACAGCTTATGGCTACACCTTC.

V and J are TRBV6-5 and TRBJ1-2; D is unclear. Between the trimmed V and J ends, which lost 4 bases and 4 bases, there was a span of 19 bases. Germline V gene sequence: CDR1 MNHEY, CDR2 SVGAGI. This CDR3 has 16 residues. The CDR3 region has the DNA TGTGCCAGCAGTTCCCTAGCGGGAGGGTTAAGCTATGGCTACACCTTC. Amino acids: CASSSLAGGLSYGYTF.

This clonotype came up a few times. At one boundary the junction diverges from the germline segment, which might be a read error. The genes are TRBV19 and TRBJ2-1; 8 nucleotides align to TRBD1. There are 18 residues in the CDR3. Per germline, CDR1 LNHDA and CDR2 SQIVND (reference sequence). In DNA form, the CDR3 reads TGTGCCAGTAGTATTAACAGGGGGAAAAAAGGCTCCTACAATGAGCCGTTCTTC. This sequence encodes CASSINRGKKGSYNEPFF.

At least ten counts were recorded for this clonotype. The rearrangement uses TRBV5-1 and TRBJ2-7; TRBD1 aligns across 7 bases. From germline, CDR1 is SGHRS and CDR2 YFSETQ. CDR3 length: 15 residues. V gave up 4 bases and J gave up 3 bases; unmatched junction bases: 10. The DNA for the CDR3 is TGCGCCAGCAGCCCGGGGACAGCCCGTGGCTACGAGCAGTACTTC. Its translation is CASSPGTARGYEQYF.